These 13 T cell receptor beta chains were sequenced from one sample in a study of shared clonotypes between healthy human individuals (dated by TCRdb to about 2020). The library was prepared using the immunoSEQ multiplex PCR assay. The table was pulled from immuneACCESS by TCRdb, which kept in-frame rearrangements only. Such tables lose some clones; where checked, under half of the loss comes from unresolved V genes, and the rest has no known cause. The table for this sample lists 2 million to 3 million clones; more than 90% of them were counted only once. About 0.13% of the sample is in the top ten clones. The sequenced sample was naive CD4+ T cells sorted from blood. The label giving this sample's cell subset or site can be read as: CD45RA+ positively selected. These receptors originate from a man aged 18 to 29 in good health.

CDR3 residues: CASSLVLFGRATDTQYF. The CDR3 coding sequence is TGCGCCAGCAGCTTGGTGCTCTTTGGCAGGGCCACAGATACGCAGTATTTT. The chain is built from TRBV5-1 and TRBJ2-3; a possible D gene is TRBD1 (5 bases). From germline, CDR1 is SGHRS and CDR2 YFSETQ. Trimming stripped 0 bases from V and 2 bases from J, with 16 bases between. The CDR3 is made up of 17 amino acids.

This sequence joins TRBV5-5 and TRBJ2-3, with D possibly matching TRBD2 (5 bases). Germline-derived CDR1 and CDR2 are SGHKS and YYEKEE (reference sequence). Trimming removed 2 bases from V and 0 bases from J, with 10 bases in between. CDR3 length equals 15 residues. CDR3: CASSFGRGSTDTQYF. The CDR3 DNA follows: TGTGCCAGCAGCTTTGGACGGGGAAGCACAGATACGCAGTATTTT.

The V call is TRBV18, the J call TRBJ2-7, with TRBD1 identical over 8 bases. CDR1 is KGHSH and CDR2 is LQKENI in the germline V gene. This CDR3 has 15 amino acids. The junction had 6 bases not matched to a gene; V was cut back by 5 bases and J by 0 bases. CDR3 region: CASSGQGSSSYEQYF. The CDR3 DNA sequence: TGTGCCAGCTCAGGACAGGGCTCCAGCTCCTACGAGCAGTACTTC.

The gene calls are TRBV2 and TRBJ2-7, with D tentatively TRBD2 (5 bases). Germline assignment: CDR1 SNHLY and CDR2 FYNNEI. The CDR3 is 15 amino acids. Trimming cost V 2 bases and J 0 bases, with 11 bases left between them. The CDR3 loop reads CASSERQRPSYEQYF. CDR3 sequence (DNA): TGTGCCAGCAGTGAACGCCAGCGGCCCTCCTACGAGCAGTACTTC.

The rearrangement links TRBV6-6 to TRBJ1-6; possible D gene TRBD1, 5 bases. V lost 6 bases to trimming and J lost 5 bases, with 8 bases between them. This CDR3 spans 13 amino acids. CDR1 MNHNY and CDR2 SVGAGI come from the germline V gene (reference sequence). CDR3 protein: CASRGRDNSPLHF. The CDR3 DNA reads TGTGCCAGCAGGGGACGGGATAATTCACCCCTCCACTTT.

The rearrangement uses TRBV5-1 and TRBJ2-5; 10 bases fit TRBD2. Germline trimming cut 0 bases from V and 7 bases from J; bases unmatched to any gene: 6. Germline CDR1 and CDR2: SGHRS and YFSETQ. The CDR3 is 15 amino acids. The CDR3 sequence is CASSLAAGGLRTQYF. CDR3 coding DNA: TGCGCCAGCAGCTTGGCAGCGGGGGGGCTGAGGACCCAGTACTTC.

This chain joins TRBV5-4 and TRBJ2-1, with 13 bases identical to TRBD2. Germline V CDR1 and CDR2: SGHNT, YYREEE (reference sequence). The junction had 8 bases not matched to a gene; V was cut back by 4 bases and J by 7 bases. The CDR3 is 16 amino acids. The CDR3 DNA is TGTGCCAGCAGCCCACTGGGACTAGCGGGGCTAAATGAGCAGTTCTTC. Its translation: CASSPLGLAGLNEQFF.

The chain carries TRBV6-5 and TRBJ1-4; D gene unclear. The germline V gene has CDR1 MNHEY and CDR2 SVGAGI. This CDR3 has 13 amino acids. The ends were cut back, 11 bases at V and 0 bases at J, with 10 bases in the middle. The CDR3 DNA sequence: TGTGCCGCGAGGCCTGCAACTAATGAAAAACTGTTTTTT. This codes for CAARPATNEKLFF.

The chain is built from TRBV2 and TRBJ2-2, with D uncertain. The CDR3 contains 13 residues. CDR1 and CDR2 from the germline V gene are SNHLY and FYNNEI. Trimming took 0 bases from V and 4 from J, leaving 3 bases between them. CDR3 sequence reads: CASSEASTGELFF. The CDR3 nucleotides read TGTGCCAGCAGTGAAGCTAGCACCGGGGAGCTGTTTTTT.

This rearrangement joins TRBV15 to TRBJ1-2; a weak D match, TRBD1 (5 bases). Germline CDR1 is LNHNV and CDR2 is YYDKDF (reference sequence). Trimming removed 0 bases from V and 4 bases from J, with 21 bases in between. This CDR3 contains 18 residues. CDR3 nucleotides: TGTGCCACCAGCAGAGATCGTGCTGGGGGGGACCGATTCTATGGCTACACCTTC. Protein: CATSRDRAGGDRFYGYTF.

The J gene is TRBJ2-1, the V gene TRBV7-3; 7 bases align to TRBD2. The junction had 2 bases not matched to a gene; V was cut back by 5 bases and J by 4 bases. This CDR3 spans 13 amino acids. Germline CDR1 and CDR2: SGHTA and FQGTGA. CDR3 in DNA: TGTGCCAGCAGCCCCGGGGGGTACAATGAGCAGTTCTTC. Encoded protein: CASSPGGYNEQFF.

The V and J genes are TRBV18 and TRBJ2-7; D may be TRBD1 (6 bases). V was shortened by 0 bases and J by 6 bases, with 12 bases between the two germline ends. Germline V gene data show CDR1 as KGHSH and CDR2 as LQKENI. The CDR3 sequence is 14 residues long. The CDR3 is CASSPPGGASEQYF. The CDR3 bases are TGTGCCAGCTCACCACCAGGGGGTGCGTCCGAGCAGTACTTC.

This chain joins TRBV5-1 and TRBJ2-1; D may match TRBD1 or TRBD2 (5 bases each). This CDR3 is built from 14 residues. V was clipped by 0 bases and J by 6 bases, with 10 bases between them. In germline, CDR1 is SGHRS, CDR2 YFSETQ. The CDR3 nucleotides read TGCGCCAGCAGCTTGGCCGCAGGGACCAATGAGCAGTTCTTC. As protein: CASSLAAGTNEQFF.